Each of the 9 T cell receptor beta chains below was sequenced from the same sample in a study of identical twins. TCRdb ran MiXCR on the 5' RACE reads and lists one entry per CDR3 protein. The repertoire includes 750,000 to 950,000 distinct CDR3 sequences, more than 9% of them detected once, and 1.5% to 2% sits in the top ten. These same records also appear under a second study, on yellow fever vaccine responses in identical twins.

Sequencing was done on a sample of PBMCs. These receptor sequences come from a woman between 18 and 30 years old in good health.

The table lists this clonotype with a few counts. V usage is TRBV3-1 and J usage is TRBJ1-5; D not certain. V was shortened by 1 base and J by 4 bases, with 11 bases between the two germline ends. The length of the CDR3 is 15 residues. The V gene's germline CDR1 is LGHDT and CDR2 YNNKEL (reference sequence). Written as DNA, the CDR3 is TGTGCCAGCAGCCAAGGGGGAGTGGGGAATCAGCCCCAGCATTTT. Translation gives CASSQGGVGNQPQHF.

The chain combines TRBV4-2 with TRBJ2-4; D remains ambiguous. Germline values: CDR1 LGHNA, CDR2 YNFKEQ. V gave up 1 base and J gave up 5 bases, with 12 bases separating them. The CDR3 consists of 15 residues. The DNA for the CDR3 is TGTGCCAGCAGCCAAGCGGCGGTAATAGAAAACATTCAGTACTTC. Amino acid sequence: CASSQAAVIENIQYF.

V is TRBV7-9 and J is TRBJ2-1, with 9 bases matching TRBD2. V lost 5 bases, J lost 5 bases, and 13 bases stayed unmatched. This CDR3 region has 17 residues. CDR1 and CDR2 from the germline V gene are SEHNR and FQNEAQ (reference sequence). CDR3 loop: CASSMFSGRGGHNEQFF. The CDR3 nucleotides read TGTGCCAGCAGCATGTTTAGCGGGAGAGGGGGACACAATGAGCAGTTCTTC.

This clonotype showed up just a few times. This rearrangement joins TRBV20-1 to TRBJ1-5, with D unresolved. The V and J ends lost 0 bases and 2 bases respectively, with 8 bases between them. CDR1 is DFQATT, CDR2 SNEGSKA, per germline (reference sequence). This CDR3 is 14 amino acids long. The CDR3 loop is CSARDAEGNQPQHF. The DNA for the CDR3 is TGCAGTGCTAGAGACGCAGAGGGCAATCAGCCCCAGCATTTT.

The chain links TRBV7-3 to TRBJ2-2; unclear D gene. From germline, CDR1 is SGHTA and CDR2 FQGTGA. V was shortened by 0 bases and J by 7 bases, with 6 bases between the two germline ends. This CDR3 contains 13 residues. As DNA, the CDR3 is TGTGCCAGCAGCTTAACCCAGGACGGGGAGCTGTTTTTT. Translated, it gives CASSLTQDGELFF.

This clonotype was counted between two and nine times. The rearrangement joins TRBV24-1 to TRBJ2-5; TRBD1 is a possible D gene (6 bases). The CDR3 is 16 amino acids. The V gene lost 7 bases and the J gene lost 4 bases, with 21 bases spanning the gap. Germline V gene data show CDR1 as KGHDR and CDR2 as SFDVKD. CDR3 amino acids: CATSPRWGRRGETQYF. Written as DNA, the CDR3 is TGTGCCACCAGCCCCCGTTGGGGGCGCCGGGGAGAGACCCAGTACTTC.

V gene TRBV15 combines with J gene TRBJ2-2; 10 positions match TRBD1. After removal of 2 bases from V and 3 bases from J, the junction contained 3 bases not matched to a gene. The CDR3 spans 16 residues. The germline V gene encodes CDR1 LNHNV and CDR2 YYDKDF (reference sequence). CDR3 sequence reads: CATSRRDRGDTGELFF. In nucleotides, the CDR3 is TGTGCCACCAGCAGACGGGACAGGGGAGACACCGGGGAGCTGTTTTTT.

This clonotype has more than one count but fewer than ten. This rearrangement joins TRBV6-1 to TRBJ2-7; 15 bases align to TRBD2. Germline CDR1 reads MNHNS; CDR2 reads SASEGT. CDR3 size: 17 residues. V gave up 6 bases and J gave up 7 bases; unmatched junction bases: 13. This chain's CDR3 is CASSTLGLAGGPREQYF. DNA of the CDR3: TGTGCCAGCAGCACATTAGGACTAGCGGGAGGGCCAAGGGAGCAGTACTTC.

The sample holds a few counts of this clonotype. V is TRBV29-1 and J is TRBJ1-1, with a possible D match to TRBD1 (6 bases). This CDR3 has 14 residues. The V gene lost 3 bases and the J gene lost 4 bases, with 15 bases spanning the gap. The germline gives CDR1 SQVTM, CDR2 ANQGSEA. The DNA for the CDR3 is TGCAGCGTTGAGATTGACAGGAGCGGCACTGAAGCTTTCTTT. Translation: CSVEIDRSGTEAFF.